The 10 T cell receptor beta chains listed next were all sequenced from one sample in a study of PD-1 blockade in classical Hodgkin lymphoma. Here immunoSEQ multiplex PCR was the method, and the copy in TCRdb shows in-frame clones only, minus some. The table has 40,000 to 50,000 clones, just under 80% seen once. Relapse after autologous stem cell transplantation occurred in every patient, and brentuximab vedotin exposure varied. The input for sequencing was peripheral blood mononuclear cells (PBMCs), taken at baseline. The receptors here all came from a human donor with classical Hodgkin lymphoma.

This chain connects TRBV19 to TRBJ2-7; 11 bases match TRBD2. Germline assignment: CDR1 LNHDA and CDR2 SQIVND (reference sequence). The CDR3 sequence is 17 residues long. J was trimmed by 7 bases and V by 6 bases; bases with no gene match: 17. The DNA for the CDR3 is TGTGCCAGTAGCTCCACTAGCGGGGGTCCTCCTTGGGGAGAGCAGTACTTC. It codes for CASSSTSGGPPWGEQYF.

The chain is built from TRBV6-5 and TRBJ2-2; a weak D match, TRBD1 (8 bases). The V gene lost 3 bases and the J gene lost 3 bases, with 14 bases spanning the gap. Germline values: CDR1 MNHEY, CDR2 SVGAGI. This CDR3 is built from 16 residues. CDR3 residues: CASSYTGGGDTGELFF. DNA of the CDR3: TGTGCCAGCAGTTATACAGGGGGAGGGGACACCGGGGAGCTGTTTTTT.

This clone was observed once. This rearrangement joins TRBV27 to TRBJ1-1; TRBD1 aligns across 10 bases. The CDR3 consists of 14 residues. CDR1 and CDR2 from the germline V gene are MNHEY and SMNVEV (reference sequence). V dropped 3 bases and J dropped 6; count of bases not matched to a gene: 4. As DNA, the CDR3 is TGTGCCAGCAGTTTCGTAGACAGGGGGCCTGAAGCTTTCTTT. Amino acids: CASSFVDRGPEAFF.

This chain connects TRBV6-1 to TRBJ2-5; TRBD2 aligns across 8 bases. This CDR3 comprises 14 residues. The germline CDR1 and CDR2 sequences are MNHNS and SASEGT. With V trimmed by 1 base and J by 3 bases, 1 base remained unmatched. CDR3 bases: TGTGCCAGCAGTGAAGGTAGCGGGGAAGAGACCCAGTACTTC. It specifies CASSEGSGEETQYF.

This clone was detected a few times. This chain links TRBV2 with TRBJ2-3; D call uncertain. V dropped 6 bases and J dropped 2 bases, with 3 bases sitting between them. This CDR3 spans 11 amino acids. CDR1 is SNHLY, CDR2 FYNNEI, per germline. The CDR3 nucleotides read TGTGCCAGCAGATACACAGATACGCAGTATTTT. This sequence encodes CASRYTDTQYF. The complete variable domain, with remaining parts taken from reference TRBV2 and TRBJ2-3, reads EPEVTQTPSHQVTQMGQEVILRCVPISNHLYFYWYRQILGQKVEFLVSFYNNEISEKSEIFDDQFSVERPDGSNFTLKIRSTKLEDSAMYFCASRYTDTQYFGPGTRLTVL.

The rearrangement uses TRBV15 and TRBJ1-6; unclear D gene. Germline assignment: CDR1 LNHNV and CDR2 YYDKDF (reference sequence). The CDR3 length is 14 residues. V dropped 7 bases and J dropped 6 bases, with 13 bases sitting between them. CDR3 sequence: CATTPSGLNSPLHF. The CDR3 region has the DNA TGTGCCACCACCCCCTCCGGGCTTAATTCACCCCTCCACTTT.

The gene calls are TRBV7-2 and TRBJ2-2; 10 bases map to TRBD2. This CDR3 is 16 amino acids long. Germline V gene sequence: CDR1 SGHTA, CDR2 FQGNSA. J lost 4 bases, V lost 5 bases, and 7 bases had no gene match. The CDR3: CASSLLAGVATGELFF. For the CDR3, the DNA is TGTGCCAGCAGCCTGCTAGCGGGGGTCGCCACCGGGGAGCTGTTTTTT.

The chain is built from TRBV6-6 and TRBJ2-7; D remains ambiguous. This CDR3 has 12 residues. Germline loops: CDR1 MNHNY, CDR2 SVGAGI (reference sequence). V lost 7 bases to trimming and J lost 6 bases, with 13 bases between them. DNA for the CDR3: TGTGCCAGCAACATCGGCAGCCGCGAGCAGTACTTC. Translation gives CASNIGSREQYF.

This chain joins TRBV6-6 and TRBJ2-1; perhaps TRBD2 as D (6 bases). The V end was cut by 5 bases, the J end by 0 bases, with 11 bases between. The germline CDR1 and CDR2 sequences are MNHNY and SVGAGI (reference sequence). The CDR3 contains 15 residues. The CDR3 spells CASSLPGLSYNEQFF. CDR3 bases: TGTGCCAGCAGTCTACCGGGACTCTCCTACAATGAGCAGTTCTTC.

The chain employs TRBV6-5 and TRBJ1-2; D is undetermined. CDR1 and CDR2 from the germline V gene are MNHEY and SVGAGI. The length of the CDR3 is 15 residues. V dropped 6 bases and J dropped 0 bases, with 14 bases sitting between them. The CDR3 region has the DNA TGTGCCAGCAGGAGCCTCGGGGAGACTAACTATGGCTACACCTTC. Its translation: CASRSLGETNYGYTF.